This record concerns one T cell receptor (beta chain) sequence. The CDR3 loop spans 15 amino acids. Deletions cut 0 bases from V and 2 bases from J, with 8 bases between. From germline, CDR1 is LGHNA and CDR2 YNFKEQ. This entry belongs to a study of blood T cell repertoires in COVID-19. Study in general: COVID-19 samples collected from the United States, Italy and Spain covered acute and convalescent phases. PBMCs, B-cell-depleted T cells, or T cells provided the cDNA or gDNA that made up the material.

As originally analysed: For nucleated cells, counts were estimated from reference gene primer amplification. Here immunoSEQ multiplex PCR was the method, and the copy in TCRdb shows in-frame clones only, minus some. V, J and clone size derive from that table, while D and trimming were established from the DNA sequence. Here the sample spans 200,000 or so clones, about four fifths being singletons. V is TRBV4-2 and J is TRBJ2-1; D unresolved. Sequencing input: peripheral blood. The receptor was isolated from a woman aged 70-85 years with active or convalescent COVID-19. In nucleotides, the CDR3 is TGTGCCAGCAGCCAAGAGGTCGCGGCCTACAATGAGCAGTTCTTC. It encodes CASSQEVAAYNEQFF.